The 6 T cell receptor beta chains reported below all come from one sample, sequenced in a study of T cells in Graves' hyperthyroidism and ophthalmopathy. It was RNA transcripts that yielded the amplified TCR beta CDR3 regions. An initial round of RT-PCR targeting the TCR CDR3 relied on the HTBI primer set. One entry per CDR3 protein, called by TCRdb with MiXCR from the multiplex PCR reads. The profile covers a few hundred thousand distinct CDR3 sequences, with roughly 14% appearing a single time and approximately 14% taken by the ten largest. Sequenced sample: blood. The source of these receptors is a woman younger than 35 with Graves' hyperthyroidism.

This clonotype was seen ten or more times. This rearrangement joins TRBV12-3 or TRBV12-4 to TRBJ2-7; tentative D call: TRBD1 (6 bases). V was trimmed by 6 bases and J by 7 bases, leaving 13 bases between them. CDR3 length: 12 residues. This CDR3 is CASRGRGREQYF. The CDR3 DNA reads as TGTGCCAGCAGAGGCAGGGGTAGAGAGCAGTACTTC.

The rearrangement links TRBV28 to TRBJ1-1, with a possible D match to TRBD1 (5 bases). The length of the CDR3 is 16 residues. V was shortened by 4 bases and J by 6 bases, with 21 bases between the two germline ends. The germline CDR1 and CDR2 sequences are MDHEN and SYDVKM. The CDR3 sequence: CASSYGLDRRAAEAFF. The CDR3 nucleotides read TGTGCCAGCAGTTACGGCCTAGACAGACGCGCGGCTGAAGCTTTCTTT.

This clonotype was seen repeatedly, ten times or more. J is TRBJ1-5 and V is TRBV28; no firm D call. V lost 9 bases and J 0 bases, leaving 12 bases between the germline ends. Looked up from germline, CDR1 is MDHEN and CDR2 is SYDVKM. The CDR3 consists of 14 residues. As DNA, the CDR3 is TGTGCCAGTTTGTCCTTTTATAGCAATCAGCCCCAGCATTTT. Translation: CASLSFYSNQPQHF.

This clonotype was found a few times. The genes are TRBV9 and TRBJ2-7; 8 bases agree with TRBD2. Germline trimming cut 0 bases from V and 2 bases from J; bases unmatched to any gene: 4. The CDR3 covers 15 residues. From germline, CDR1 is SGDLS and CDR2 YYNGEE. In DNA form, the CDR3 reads TGTGCCAGCAGCGTAGGGGGTAGCGGGGCCTACGAGCAGTACTTC. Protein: CASSVGGSGAYEQYF. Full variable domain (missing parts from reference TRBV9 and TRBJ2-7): DSGVTQTPKHLITATGQRVTLRCSPRSGDLSVYWYQQSLDQGLQFLIQYYNGEERAKGNILERFSAQQFPDLHSELNLSSLELGDSALYFCASSVGGSGAYEQYFGPGTRLTVT.

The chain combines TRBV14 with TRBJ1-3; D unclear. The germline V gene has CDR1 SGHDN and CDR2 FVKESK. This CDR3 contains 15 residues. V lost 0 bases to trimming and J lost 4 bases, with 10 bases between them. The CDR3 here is CASSQDGLRGNTIYF. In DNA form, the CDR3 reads TGTGCCAGCAGCCAAGACGGTCTAAGAGGAAACACCATATATTTT.

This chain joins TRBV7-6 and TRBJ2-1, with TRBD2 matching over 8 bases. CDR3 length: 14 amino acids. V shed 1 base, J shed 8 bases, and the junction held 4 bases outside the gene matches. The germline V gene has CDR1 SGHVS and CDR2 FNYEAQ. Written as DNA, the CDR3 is TGTGCCAGCAGCTTAGGACTAGCGTTACATGAGCAGTTCTTC. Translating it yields CASSLGLALHEQFF.